These T cell receptor beta chains were read from a single sample in a study of OX40 agonist ivuxolimab in advanced cancers. Generated by immunoSEQ multiplex PCR, the TCRdb table keeps only in-frame clones and is missing some. This repertoire shows about 100,000 clones, about 88% found once; its top ten account for 0.16%. The input for sequencing was CD4+ or CD8+ T cells sorted from blood, taken in a trial of the OX40 agonist ivuxolimab. The receptors originated from an adult with an advanced solid tumor such as melanoma, head and neck, liver or kidney cancer. Both conserved end residues are part of each CDR3. Fields, in order: J gene, D gene, clone size, V gene, CDR3 DNA, CDR3 protein. The D gene is left open where the match is weak. Some rows have no size entry. The others give once, few or many, or a class for an expanded clone.

J: TRBJ2-7; D: TRBD2; size: NA; V: TRBV5-1; DNA: TGCGCCAGCGACAGGGGGACTAGCGGAGAGCAGTACTTC; CDR3: CASDRGTSGEQYF
J: TRBJ1-2; D: NA; size: NA; V: TRBV30; DNA: TGTGCCTGGAGGGACGGCTGGGATGCTGGCTACACCTTC; CDR3: CAWRDGWDAGYTF
J: TRBJ2-3; D: NA; size: NA; V: TRBV19; DNA: TGTGCCAGTAGTATACGGCCCGAGCCGATAGATACGCAGTATTTT; CDR3: CASSIRPEPIDTQYF
J: TRBJ2-2; D: TRBD2; size: once; V: TRBV5-4; DNA: TGTGCCAGCAGCTTGGGCCCCCTAGCGGGAGTAGTCACCGGGGAGCTGTTTTTT; CDR3: CASSLGPLAGVVTGELFF
J: TRBJ2-7; D: NA; size: NA; V: TRBV7-2; DNA: TGTGCCAGCAGCCACAGGGGGGGTAGCTCCTACGAGCAGTACTTC; CDR3: CASSHRGGSSYEQYF
J: TRBJ1-4; D: NA; size: NA; V: TRBV19; DNA: TGTGCCAGTAGTCCGGACCGACAGAGTAATGAAAAACTGTTTTTT; CDR3: CASSPDRQSNEKLFF
J: TRBJ1-5; D: NA; size: NA; V: TRBV19; DNA: TGTGCCAGTAGTCCCCCCGTTACAGTATATAGCAATCAGCCCCAGCATTTT; CDR3: CASSPPVTVYSNQPQHF
J: TRBJ1-5; D: NA; size: NA; V: TRBV19; DNA: TGTGCCAGTGGGTTGACGTCAGGGGACCAGCCCCAGCATTTT; CDR3: CASGLTSGDQPQHF
J: TRBJ1-1; D: TRBD1; size: NA; V: TRBV5-4; DNA: TGTGCCAGCAGCCCCGGACAGGGGCGTAAGACTGAAGCTTTCTTT; CDR3: CASSPGQGRKTEAFF
J: TRBJ1-2; D: NA; size: NA; V: TRBV5-6; DNA: TGTGCCAGCAGCTTGGGACAGATTAACTATGGCTACACCTTC; CDR3: CASSLGQINYGYTF
J: TRBJ1-5; D: NA; size: NA; V: TRBV5-6; DNA: TGTGCCAGCAGCTTGGCAGGTGGCGCTACCAATCAGCCCCAGCATTTT; CDR3: CASSLAGGATNQPQHF
J: TRBJ2-3; D: NA; size: NA; V: TRBV14; DNA: TGTGCCAGCAGCCAAGTCGGGGGGCACACAGATACGCAGTATTTT; CDR3: CASSQVGGHTDTQYF
J: TRBJ1-1; D: NA; size: NA; V: TRBV5-4; DNA: TGTGCCAGCAGCCCAGGTGGGGTGGACACTGAAGCTTTCTTT; CDR3: CASSPGGVDTEAFF
J: TRBJ2-1; D: TRBD2; size: NA; V: TRBV28; DNA: TGTGCCAGCAGTCGCGGCGGGGGAGGGCCAGACAATGAGCAGTTCTTC; CDR3: CASSRGGGGPDNEQFF
J: TRBJ2-1; D: TRBD2; size: NA; V: TRBV4-2; DNA: TGTGCCAGCAGCCACCCCGTTCGCGCGGGAGAGAATAATGAGCAGTTCTTC; CDR3: CASSHPVRAGENNEQFF
J: TRBJ1-5; D: NA; size: NA; V: TRBV2; DNA: TGTGCCAGCAGCCCGGACGGGGCGGTTAATCAGCCCCAGCATTTT; CDR3: CASSPDGAVNQPQHF
J: TRBJ2-3; D: NA; size: NA; V: TRBV29-1; DNA: TGCAGCGTCTTACCTTGGGGCAGTAAGTTGGATACGCAGTATTTT; CDR3: CSVLPWGSKLDTQYF